This T cell receptor beta chain was recorded in a study of shared clonotypes between healthy human individuals. Study-level findings and limits: Around 4.7% of naive CD4 clonotypes were shared across several donors.

CDR1 and CDR2 from the germline V gene are SGHAT and FQNNGV. V shed 1 base, J shed 8 bases, and the junction held 14 bases outside the gene matches. The CDR3 sequence is 18 residues long. Assay used: immunoSEQ multiplex PCR; TCRdb lists only in-frame clones, some missing. The sample has roughly 2.6 million clones, around nine tenths seen once. About this clone: No antigen is known for it.

The rearrangement joins TRBV11-2 to TRBJ2-4, with 10 bases that match TRBD2. This clonotype originated in a man between 18 and 29 years old in good health. Source material: naive CD4+ T cells sorted from blood. Subset reported: CD45RA+ positively selected. CDR3 nucleotide sequence: TGTGCCAGCAGCTTAGGCAACAAAGCGGGAGGGCCGGGGGACATTCAGTACTTC. Translated: CASSLGNKAGGPGDIQYF.